A single sample is the source of the 21 T cell receptor beta chains below, sequenced in a study of T cells after yellow fever vaccination. TCRdb used MiXCR to reprocess the 5' RACE reads, holding one entry per CDR3 protein. The sample lists 180,000 or so distinct CDR3 sequences; 9.5% to 11% were seen once. Here the sequenced sample was CD8+ T cells sorted from PBMCs, taken 15 days after the yellow fever booster vaccination. The receptors stem from a man aged 18 to 35 who received the YFV17D yellow fever vaccine.

This clonotype was picked up a small number of times. The chain recombines TRBV7-9 with TRBJ2-2; tentatively, D is TRBD1 or TRBD2 (6 bases each). From germline, CDR1 is SEHNR and CDR2 FQNEAQ (reference sequence). Trimming took 1 base from V and 3 from J, leaving 15 bases between them. The CDR3 totals 17 residues. CDR3 loop: CASSLVVGGRHTGELFF. The CDR3 nucleotides read TGTGCCAGCAGCTTAGTTGTAGGGGGGCGTCACACCGGGGAGCTGTTTTTT. Full variable domain (remainder filled in from reference TRBV7-9 and TRBJ2-2): DTGVSQNPRHKITKRGQNVTFRCDPISEHNRLYWYRQTLGQGPEFLTYFQNEAQLEKSRLLSDRFSAERPKGSFSTLEIQRTEQGDSAMYLCASSLVVGGRHTGELFFGEGSRLTVL.

The chain employs TRBV7-2 and TRBJ1-2; no clear D gene. Germline loops: CDR1 SGHTA, CDR2 FQGNSA. V lost 5 bases, J lost 3 bases, and 16 bases lay in between. CDR3 length: 15 amino acids. CDR3 residues: CASSPPRTGDYGYTF. The CDR3, as DNA: TGTGCCAGCAGCCCCCCCCGAACTGGGGACTATGGCTACACCTTC.

This clonotype was seen repeatedly, ten times or more. The chain combines TRBV20-1 with TRBJ2-3; no reliable D call. Germline CDR1 reads DFQATT; CDR2 reads SNEGSKA (reference sequence). The CDR3 loop spans 12 amino acids. V was trimmed by 6 bases and J by 5 bases, leaving 12 bases between them. CDR3 in DNA: TGCAGTGCCTACGCGGTCGGAGATACGCAGTATTTT. Amino acids: CSAYAVGDTQYF.

This chain links TRBV6-2 or TRBV6-3 with TRBJ2-1, with TRBD2 matching 8 bases. From germline, CDR1 is MNHEY and CDR2 SVGEGT. With 8 bases clipped from V and 7 bases from J, the junction kept 10 bases outside the gene matches. The CDR3 runs 14 residues. The chain's CDR3 is CASHITGGANEQFF. The CDR3 bases are TGTGCCAGCCACATCACCGGGGGGGCAAATGAGCAGTTCTTC.

This chain connects TRBV11-2 to TRBJ1-1; TRBD1 might be the D (5 bases). Trimming took off 5 bases at V and 1 base at J, with 14 bases between the two ends. Per germline, CDR1 SGHAT and CDR2 FQNNGV. The CDR3 contains 15 residues. CDR3 sequence (DNA): TGTGCCAGCAGCCCTTGGGACGGTTGGAACACTGAAGCTTTCTTT. Its protein is CASSPWDGWNTEAFF.

This clonotype was recorded at least ten times. The J gene is TRBJ2-7, the V gene TRBV7-8; D possibly corresponds to TRBD1 (6 bases). V shed 6 bases and J shed 0 bases, with 12 bases lying between them. The CDR3 loop spans 14 amino acids. The germline gives CDR1 SGHVS, CDR2 FQNEAQ. Here the CDR3 DNA reads TGTGCCAGCAGAGACCAACAGGGCTCCTACGAGCAGTACTTC. This encodes CASRDQQGSYEQYF.

This clonotype showed up many times. The chain uses TRBV6-2 or TRBV6-3 and TRBJ1-5, with D uncertain. The CDR3 is 12 residues long. The ends were cut back, 5 bases at V and 2 bases at J, with 4 bases in the middle. Germline V gene lookup returns CDR1 MNHEY and CDR2 SVGEGT. CDR3 loop: CASSKGNQPQHF. The CDR3, as DNA: TGTGCCAGCAGTAAAGGCAATCAGCCCCAGCATTTT.

The chain uses TRBV7-9 and TRBJ1-1; 7 positions agree with TRBD1. Germline V CDR1 and CDR2: SEHNR, FQNEAQ (reference sequence). The junction had 8 bases not matched to a gene; V was cut back by 5 bases and J by 5 bases. The CDR3 spans 14 residues. The CDR3: CASSLSTGRTEAFF. CDR3 nucleotide sequence: TGTGCCAGCAGCCTGTCGACAGGGCGGACTGAAGCTTTCTTT.

Points on this clonotype: A much larger clone lies one base from this, so it may be a read error. V and J are TRBV5-1 and TRBJ1-5; tentative D call: TRBD1 (5 bases). V lost 4 bases and J 5 bases, leaving 16 bases between the germline ends. CDR1 is SGHRS and CDR2 is YFSETQ in the germline V gene. The CDR3 loop spans 15 amino acids. The CDR3: CASSPDGAPYQPQHF. In nucleotides, the CDR3 is TGCGCCAGCAGCCCGGACGGGGCCCCCTATCAGCCCCAGCATTTT.

J is TRBJ2-3 and V is TRBV20-1; 9 bases fit TRBD2. Germline trimming cut 6 bases from V and 5 bases from J; bases unmatched to any gene: 6. Germline lookup yields CDR1 DFQATT and CDR2 SNEGSKA (reference sequence). The CDR3 loop spans 13 amino acids. CDR3 sequence reads: CSAPLAGLDTQYF. CDR3 DNA: TGCAGTGCGCCCCTAGCGGGGTTAGATACGCAGTATTTT.

Only a few counts were recorded for this clonotype. The J gene is TRBJ2-7, the V gene TRBV29-1; D is possibly TRBD1 or TRBD2 (7 bases each). Germline-derived CDR1 and CDR2 are SQVTM and ANQGSEA. V lost 1 base to trimming and J lost 3 bases, with 13 bases between them. This CDR3 is built from 14 residues. In nucleotides, the CDR3 is TGCAGCGTTGAAGTCCAGGGGGAGGGCTACGAGCAGTACGTC. Protein: CSVEVQGEGYEQYV.

This clonotype was observed a handful of times. V usage is TRBV20-1 and J usage is TRBJ1-4; D remains ambiguous. Germline values: CDR1 DFQATT, CDR2 SNEGSKA (reference sequence). V was shortened by 3 bases and J by 12 bases, with 11 bases between the two germline ends. CDR3 length: 11 amino acids. The CDR3 is CSASGGGELFF. The DNA for the CDR3 is TGCAGTGCTAGTGGCGGCGGGGAACTGTTTTTT.

This clonotype was picked up a small number of times. The CDR3 DNA follows: TGTGCCAGCAGTATCGATCCGAACTCTGGAAACACCATATATTTT. Amino acids: CASSIDPNSGNTIYF. The chain couples TRBV28 to TRBJ1-3; no clear D. V dropped 5 bases and J dropped 0 bases, with 11 bases sitting between them. The CDR3 has 15 amino acids. Germline CDR1 and CDR2: MDHEN and SYDVKM.

This chain uses TRBV20-1 with TRBJ2-3, with a tentative D call TRBD1 (5 bases). This CDR3 spans 16 amino acids. V was shortened by 6 bases and J by 0 bases, with 19 bases between the two germline ends. Germline CDR1 and CDR2: DFQATT and SNEGSKA (reference sequence). The CDR3 spells CSAPPAQDTSTDTQYF. Written as DNA, the CDR3 is TGCAGTGCCCCCCCAGCTCAGGACACTAGCACAGATACGCAGTATTTT.

The sample holds a few counts of this clonotype. The chain joins TRBV5-1 to TRBJ2-5; tentatively, D is TRBD2 (5 bases). Trimming left V 2 bases short and J 1 base short, with 6 bases between. The CDR3 is 13 residues long. Looked up from germline, CDR1 is SGHRS and CDR2 is YFSETQ. The CDR3 coding sequence is TGCGCCAGCAGCTTTGCGGGCCAAGAGACCCAGTACTTC. It yields the protein CASSFAGQETQYF.

The CDR3 loop is CASSALDTQYF. The DNA of the CDR3 is TGTGCCAGCAGCGCGTTAGATACGCAGTATTTT. This chain connects TRBV7-9 to TRBJ2-3; no clear D. V lost 5 bases and J 5 bases, leaving 5 bases between the germline ends. Per germline, CDR1 SEHNR and CDR2 FQNEAQ (reference sequence). The CDR3 has 11 amino acids.

This clonotype has only a few counts. The chain employs TRBV15 and TRBJ2-1; D unclear. Trimming left V 0 bases short and J 3 bases short, with 9 bases between. This CDR3 spans 15 amino acids. CDR1 is LNHNV and CDR2 is YYDKDF in the germline V gene (reference sequence). The CDR3: CATSRDSELYNEQFF. In nucleotides, the CDR3 is TGTGCCACCAGCAGAGATTCGGAACTCTACAATGAGCAGTTCTTC.

CDR3: CASSFVFRRTLQPQHF. DNA for the CDR3: TGTGCCAGCAGTTTTGTCTTTAGGAGGACATTACAGCCCCAGCATTTT. The chain has TRBV12-3 or TRBV12-4 and TRBJ1-5; weak D call: TRBD1 (5 bases). With 3 bases removed from V and 7 bases from J, the gap between germline ends came to 19 bases. The CDR3 totals 16 residues.

This clonotype has more than one count but fewer than ten. The V gene is TRBV29-1, the J gene TRBJ2-3; D unclear. CDR3 size: 14 residues. The germline CDR1 and CDR2 sequences are SQVTM and ANQGSEA. Trimming took off 1 base at V and 3 bases at J, with 11 bases between the two ends. The CDR3 DNA reads TGCAGCGTTGAAGGGAATAGGGCGACAGATACGCAGTATTTT. It is translated as CSVEGNRATDTQYF.

The rearrangement uses TRBV4-1 and TRBJ1-1; 10 nucleotides match TRBD1. The germline CDR1 and CDR2 sequences are MGHRA and YSYEKL. J gave up 3 bases and V 4 bases, and 5 bases lay outside the gene matches. The CDR3 contains 15 residues. CDR3 DNA: TGCGCCAGCAGCCTTTCCGGGACAGGGGACACTGAAGCTTTCTTT. Its protein is CASSLSGTGDTEAFF.

This chain connects TRBV12-3 or TRBV12-4 to TRBJ1-1; D is ambiguous. V lost 3 bases, J lost 0 bases, and 5 bases lay in between. This CDR3 has 13 residues. The CDR3 nucleotides read TGTGCCAGCAGTTTTCGAGTGAACACTGAAGCTTTCTTT. Amino acid sequence: CASSFRVNTEAFF.